These T cell receptor beta chains were read from a single sample in a study of blood T cell dynamics during melanoma immunotherapy. The data were produced by immunoSEQ multiplex PCR, yet TCRdb's version contains in-frame clones alone and is incomplete. The sample lists 16,000 or so clones; approximately 90% were seen once. The sequencing here drew on blood, taken from a patient treated with checkpoint blockade. Source of these receptors: a human donor with melanoma. CDR3s include the opening cysteine and the closing phenylalanine or tryptophan. The order of the fields is V gene, D gene, J gene, clone size, CDR3 DNA, CDR3 protein. The D gene is left open where the match is weak. Not every row has a clone size; where given, it reads once, few, many or a size class.

V: TRBV7-2; D: -; J: TRBJ2-4; size: -; DNA: TGTGCCAGCAGCCCGAGGTGGGGGAACATTCAGTACTTC; CDR3: CASSPRWGNIQYF
V: TRBV4-3; D: TRBD2; J: TRBJ2-3; size: -; DNA: TGCGCCAGCAGCCACGGAACCGGGACTAGCGGGGGGAGCACAGATACGCAGTATTTT; CDR3: CASSHGTGTSGGSTDTQYF
V: TRBV28; D: TRBD1; J: TRBJ2-5; size: -; DNA: TGTGCCAGCAGTTCGGGACAGGTGACCCAAGAGACCCAGTACTTC; CDR3: CASSSGQVTQETQYF
V: TRBV7-9; D: TRBD1; J: TRBJ1-2; size: -; DNA: TGTGCCAGCAGCCTAGGACAGGGAGGAGGGGATGGCTACACCTTC; CDR3: CASSLGQGGGDGYTF
V: TRBV6-5; D: -; J: TRBJ2-7; size: once; DNA: TGTGCCAGCAGCTCAGACAGAAGTTCCTACGAGCAGTACTTC; CDR3: CASSSDRSSYEQYF
V: TRBV7-3; D: -; J: TRBJ2-1; size: -; DNA: TGTGCCAGCAGCACGACATTGGGGGACTCCTACAATGAGCAGTTCTTC; CDR3: CASSTTLGDSYNEQFF
V: TRBV6-5; D: -; J: TRBJ1-5; size: -; DNA: TGTGCCAGCAGTTACGTAGCTGGGGCTCAGCCCCAGCATTTT; CDR3: CASSYVAGAQPQHF
V: TRBV4-1; D: -; J: TRBJ2-2; size: -; DNA: TGCGCCAGCCAGGGGAGTAACACCGGGGAGCTGTTTTTT; CDR3: CASQGSNTGELFF
V: TRBV7-9; D: -; J: TRBJ2-7; size: -; DNA: TGTGCCAGCAGCTTCGACCAGGACGAGCAGTACTTC; CDR3: CASSFDQDEQYF
V: TRBV5-8; D: TRBD1; J: TRBJ2-3; size: -; DNA: TGTGCCAGCAGCTCGGGACAGGGATCGGCAGATACGCAGTATTTT; CDR3: CASSSGQGSADTQYF
V: TRBV4-1; D: TRBD1; J: TRBJ1-2; size: -; DNA: TGCGCCAGCAGCCAAGATCCGGGACAGGGGGGTTTCTATGGCTACACCTTC; CDR3: CASSQDPGQGGFYGYTF
V: TRBV6-1; D: TRBD2; J: TRBJ2-7; size: once; DNA: TGTGCCAGCAGTGGAGGGGGACTAGCGGGAGCCTACGAGCAGTACTTC; CDR3: CASSGGGLAGAYEQYF
V: TRBV9; D: TRBD2; J: TRBJ2-1; size: -; DNA: TGTGCCAGCAGCTCCACTATAGCGGGCAATGAGCAGTTCTTC; CDR3: CASSSTIAGNEQFF